This T cell receptor (beta chain) was recorded in a study of shared clonotypes between healthy human individuals. Whole-study findings and limits: Naive subsets, compared against memory subsets, generally had larger estimated richness values.

Each cell subset's genomic DNA was divided evenly among several immunoSEQ plates. Repertoires were generated with immunoSEQ multiplex PCR, while TCRdb's copy carries only in-frame clones and drops some. Altogether 2 million to 2.5 million clones are present, 90% to 95% being singletons, with the ten largest covering about 0.34%. The study separated CD4+ cells into CD45RA+ naive and CD45RA-negative memory subsets. This clone was seen only once. Its target is unknown. Germline values: CDR1 ENHRY, CDR2 SYGVKD. The length of the CDR3 is 15 residues. Trimming cost V 10 bases and J 4 bases; bases outside gene matches: 13.

What was sequenced was naive CD4+ T cells from PBMCs. Subset indicated: CD45RA+ positively selected. The clonotype was recovered from a man younger than 30 in good health. Some clones in this sample may be carry-over from other donors' samples. The chain uses TRBV10-3 and TRBJ2-3; TRBD2 matches 8 bases. This CDR3 is CATYPGRGQADTQYF. The CDR3 nucleotides read TGTGCCACCTACCCCGGGAGGGGTCAGGCAGATACGCAGTATTTT.